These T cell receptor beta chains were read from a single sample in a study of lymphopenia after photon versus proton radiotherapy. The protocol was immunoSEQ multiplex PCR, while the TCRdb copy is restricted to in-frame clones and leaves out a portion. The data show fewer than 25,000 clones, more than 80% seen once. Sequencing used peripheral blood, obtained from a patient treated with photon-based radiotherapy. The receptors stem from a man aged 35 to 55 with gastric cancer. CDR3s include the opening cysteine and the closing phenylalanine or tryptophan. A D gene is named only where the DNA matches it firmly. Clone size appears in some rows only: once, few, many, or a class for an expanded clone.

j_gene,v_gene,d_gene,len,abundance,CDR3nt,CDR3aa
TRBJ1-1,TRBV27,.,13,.,TGTGCCAGCAGTGGACACCTCAACACTGAAGCTTTCTTT,CASSGHLNTEAFF
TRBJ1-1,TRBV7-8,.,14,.,TGTGCCAGCAGCCCGGGACGGGCGAACACTGAAGCTTTCTTT,CASSPGRANTEAFF
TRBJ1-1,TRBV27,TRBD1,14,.,TGTGCCAGCAGTTGGGGACAGGGAGTCACTGAAGCTTTCTTT,CASSWGQGVTEAFF
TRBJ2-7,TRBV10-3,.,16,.,TGTGCCATCAGTGACCAACGAGGTGGAGGGGGAAGCGAGCAGTACTTC,CAISDQRGGGGSEQYF
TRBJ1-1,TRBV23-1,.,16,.,TGCGCCAGCAGCCACCCCGGGGGGGCCGGTGACACTGAAGCTTTCTTT,CASSHPGGAGDTEAFF
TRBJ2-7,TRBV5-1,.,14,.,TGCGCCAGCAGCTTGGACTCCGGGCGGGCCGAGCAGTACTTC,CASSLDSGRAEQYF
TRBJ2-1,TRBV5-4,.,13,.,TGTGCCAGCAGCCTCCGGGCAGTTAATGAGCAGTTCTTC,CASSLRAVNEQFF
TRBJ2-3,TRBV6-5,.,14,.,TGTGCCAGCAGCCACCCCGGTTGGACAGATACGCAGTATTTT,CASSHPGWTDTQYF
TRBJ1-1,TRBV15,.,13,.,TGTGCCACGACGCAGGAATGGGGAGGTGAAGCTTTCTTT,CATTQEWGGEAFF
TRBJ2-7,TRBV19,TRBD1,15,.,TGTGCCAGTAGTGGCCGGGACAGGGGGTACTACGAGCAGTACTTC,CASSGRDRGYYEQYF
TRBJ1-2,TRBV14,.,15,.,TGTGCCAGCAGCCAAGTTAACTCTCCTAGGGATGGCTACACCTTC,CASSQVNSPRDGYTF
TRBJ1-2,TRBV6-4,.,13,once,TGTGCCAGCAGTCGGGGGCCCCATAGAGGCTACACCTTC,CASSRGPHRGYTF
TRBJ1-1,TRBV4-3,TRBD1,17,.,TGCGCCAGCAGCCAAAATATTCAGGGGGCGTTGAACACTGAAGCTTTCTTT,CASSQNIQGALNTEAFF
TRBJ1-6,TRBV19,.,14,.,TGTGCCAGTAGCCACAGGGATCAGAGTTCACCCCTCCACTTT,CASSHRDQSSPLHF
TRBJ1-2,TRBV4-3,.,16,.,TGCGCCAGCAGCCAAGATCCAGGGCGAATGGACTATGGCTACACCTTC,CASSQDPGRMDYGYTF
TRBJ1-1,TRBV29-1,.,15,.,TGCAGCGTTGAAGGAGTATCAGGATGGGACACTGAAGCTTTCTTT,CSVEGVSGWDTEAFF
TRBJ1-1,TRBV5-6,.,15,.,TGTGCCAGCAGCTTGGATGGGGGGCGCAACACTGAAGCTTTCTTT,CASSLDGGRNTEAFF
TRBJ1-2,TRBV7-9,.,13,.,TGTGCCAGCAGCTTAGGGGGAAGGGATGGCTACACCTTC,CASSLGGRDGYTF
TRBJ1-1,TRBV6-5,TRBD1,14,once,TGTGCCAGCAGTTCCGGACAGGGTGGTGGTGAAGCTTTCTTT,CASSSGQGGGEAFF
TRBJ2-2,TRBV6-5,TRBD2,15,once,TGTGCCAGCAGACGCGGACTAGATCGGGCCGGGGAGCTGTTTTTT,CASRRGLDRAGELFF
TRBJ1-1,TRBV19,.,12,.,TGTGCCAGTAGTAGGGGGATAACTGAAGCTTTCTTT,CASSRGITEAFF
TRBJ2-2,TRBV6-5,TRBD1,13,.,TGTGCCAGCAGTTATGACAGGGCCGGGGAGCTGTTTTTT,CASSYDRAGELFF
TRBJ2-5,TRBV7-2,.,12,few,TGTGCCAGCAGCCCCGTTAAAGAGACCCAGTACTTC,CASSPVKETQYF
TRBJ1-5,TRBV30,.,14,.,TGTGCCTGGGCAGCTGATCGATTCAATCAGCCCCAGCATTTT,CAWAADRFNQPQHF
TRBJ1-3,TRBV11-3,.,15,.,TGTGCCAGCGCTAAGGACGGCAACTCTGGAAACACCATATATTTT,CASAKDGNSGNTIYF
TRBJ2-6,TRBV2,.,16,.,TGTGCCAGCACGCGACCGAAAAGCTCTGGGGCCAACGTCCTGACTTTC,CASTRPKSSGANVLTF
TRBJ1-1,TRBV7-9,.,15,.,TGTGCCAGCAGCTTTTCTCCACAGGGGAACACTGAAGCTTTCTTT,CASSFSPQGNTEAFF
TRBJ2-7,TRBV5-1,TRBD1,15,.,TGCGCCAGCGAGACCGGGACAGCAAGCTCCTACGAGCAGTACTTC,CASETGTASSYEQYF
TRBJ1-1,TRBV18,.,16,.,TGTGCCAGCTCACCAACCGTCGGCCCTTTCAACACTGAAGCTTTCTTT,CASSPTVGPFNTEAFF